In this sample, the clone carrying this TCR beta chain turned up many times. Its specificity is unknown. The source of the sample is a study of T cells in Graves' hyperthyroidism and ophthalmopathy. Findings and caveats of the study: A model of 13 V-J features distinguished ophthalmopathy from stable hyperthyroidism. Ophthalmopathy, as predicted by the model, came a median 6.5 months after the prediction.

Each ophthalmopathy patient scored at least 3 on the Clinical Activity Score and at least 4 on NOSPECS grade, with duration under 3 months. Fresh 10 ml peripheral blood yielded PBMCs. What was amplified from RNA transcripts were TCR beta CDR3 regions. The HTBI primer set drove a first-round RT-PCR of the TCR CDR3. TCRdb analysed the multiplex PCR reads with MiXCR anew, one entry per CDR3 protein. The repertoire holds around 340,000 distinct CDR3 sequences, with 15% to 20% as singletons. The sequenced sample was blood. The receptor comes from a woman in her forties with Graves' ophthalmopathy.

The CDR3 loop reads CASSIMGGYTF. Here the CDR3 DNA reads TGTGCCAGCAGCATTATGGGGGGCTACACCTTC. The rearrangement links TRBV6-2 or TRBV6-3 to TRBJ1-2, with D unresolved. This CDR3 spans 11 amino acids. V was shortened by 6 bases and J by 8 bases, with 10 bases between the two germline ends. Per the germline V gene, CDR1 is MNHEY and CDR2 is SVGEGT.